Listed below are T cell receptor beta chains from one sample, sequenced in a study of T-cell reconstitution after alpha-beta-depleted transplantation in children. TCRdb reprocessed the PCR reads via MiXCR and lists one record per CDR3 protein. Of about 340,000 distinct CDR3 sequences in the sample, approximately 10% were seen once. This material consisted of PBMCs from the stem cell graft donor, taken from the stem cell graft. The source of these receptors is a human donor who donated a stem cell graft to a child with acute lymphoblastic leukemia. The CDR3 runs from the conserved cysteine through the conserved F or W. Fields, in order: J gene, clone size, D gene, V gene, CDR3 protein, CDR3 DNA. D genes are given only for firm matches. Rows may omit the clone size; those that give it use once, few, many or a size class.

TRBJ1-4,many,-,TRBV6-9,CASSYLNWGDEKLFF,TGTGCCAGCAGTTATTTGAATTGGGGGGATGAAAAACTGTTTTTT
TRBJ2-7,many,-,TRBV6-2/TRBV6-3,CASRPTDYEQYF,TGTGCCAGCAGGCCGACAGACTACGAGCAGTACTTC
TRBJ2-7,many,TRBD2,TRBV5-5,CASSWGTSGLYEQYF,TGTGCCAGCAGCTGGGGGACTAGCGGGCTCTACGAGCAGTACTTC
TRBJ2-1,few,TRBD2,TRBV7-9,CASSSPGLAGAFNEQFF,TGTGCCAGCAGCTCACCGGGACTAGCGGGCGCGTTCAATGAGCAGTTCTTC
TRBJ2-3,few,-,TRBV20-1,CSARDSSGLSPDTQYF,TGCAGTGCTAGAGATTCAAGCGGGTTGAGCCCAGATACGCAGTATTTT
TRBJ2-5,-,-,TRBV20-1,CSARDERTGGEETQYF,TGCAGTGCTAGGGACGAGAGGACCGGTGGGGAAGAGACCCAGTACTTC
TRBJ1-5,-,TRBD1,TRBV6-1,CASGTGGRDNQPQHF,TGTGCCAGCGGGACAGGGGGAAGGGATAATCAGCCCCAGCATTTT
TRBJ2-2,few,-,TRBV12-3/TRBV12-4,CASSTTGELFF,TGTGCCAGCAGCACAACAGGGGAGCTGTTTTTT
TRBJ1-3,-,-,TRBV18,CASSPQTEGSGNTIYF,TGTGCCAGCTCACCACAGACAGAAGGCTCTGGAAACACCATATATTTT
TRBJ2-1,few,TRBD2,TRBV5-1,CASSREPGLAVHNEQFF,TGCGCCAGCAGTCGAGAGCCGGGACTAGCTGTCCACAATGAGCAGTTCTTC
TRBJ2-4,many,-,TRBV7-9,CASSLGDSSSIQYF,TGTGCCAGCAGCTTAGGGGATAGTAGTAGCATTCAGTACTTC
TRBJ1-4,many,-,TRBV12-3/TRBV12-4,CASSLFGRTNEKLFF,TGTGCCAGCAGTTTATTCGGCAGAACTAATGAAAAACTGTTTTTT
TRBJ2-5,-,-,TRBV2,CAFSHTQETQYF,TGTGCCTTCAGCCACACCCAAGAGACCCAGTACTTC
TRBJ2-1,-,-,TRBV7-3,CASSPSVHNEQFF,TGTGCCAGCAGCCCTAGCGTGCACAATGAGCAGTTCTTC
TRBJ2-3,-,TRBD1,TRBV12-3/TRBV12-4,CASSRDRGLDTQYF,TGTGCCAGCAGCCGGGACAGGGGGTTGGATACGCAGTATTTT
TRBJ1-5,-,TRBD1,TRBV6-1,CASSDRARGSNQPQHF,TGTGCCAGCAGTGACCGGGCCAGGGGGAGCAATCAGCCCCAGCATTTT
TRBJ1-5,-,-,TRBV4-1,CASSQDGRPQHF,TGCGCCAGCAGCCAAGACGGGAGGCCCCAGCATTTT
TRBJ2-1,-,TRBD2,TRBV4-3,CASSQMSGRSRQFF,TGCGCCAGCAGCCAAATGAGCGGGAGGTCTAGGCAGTTCTTC
TRBJ1-2,few,TRBD1,TRBV20-1,CSASPDRGLNYGYTF,TGCAGTGCTAGTCCGGACAGGGGGCTAAACTATGGCTACACCTTC
TRBJ1-1,few,-,TRBV21-1,CASSYRSTEAFF,TGTGCCAGCAGCTATCGGAGCACTGAAGCTTTCTTT
TRBJ2-3,few,TRBD2,TRBV3-1,CASSQGVGRADTQYF,TGTGCCAGCAGCCAAGGGGTCGGGAGGGCCGATACGCAGTATTTT
TRBJ2-7,once,-,TRBV5-6,CASSLAGGSFSYEQYF,TGTGCCAGCAGCCTTGCCGGAGGTTCCTTCTCCTACGAGCAGTACTTC
TRBJ2-2,-,-,TRBV5-5,CASSRLDAGELFF,TGTGCCAGCAGCCGACTAGACGCCGGGGAGCTGTTTTTT
TRBJ2-2,-,-,TRBV29-1,CSVDKGNTGELFF,TGCAGCGTTGATAAGGGGAACACCGGGGAGCTGTTTTTT
TRBJ2-2,once,-,TRBV25-1,CATSGLSNTGELFF,TGTGCCACCTCGGGACTTTCGAACACCGGGGAGCTGTTTTTT
TRBJ2-7,few,-,TRBV7-8,CASSRQTQNYEQYF,TGTGCCAGCAGCCGTCAGACACAAAACTACGAGCAGTACTTC
TRBJ1-6,-,-,TRBV12-3/TRBV12-4,CASSFGGGVGSPLHF,TGTGCCAGCAGTTTCGGCGGGGGAGTTGGGTCACCCCTCCACTTT
TRBJ2-7,-,-,TRBV6-1,CASTLAYEQYF,TGTGCCAGCACTTTGGCCTACGAGCAGTACTTC
TRBJ2-6,many,-,TRBV11-1,CASSNPGSADQISGANVLTF,TGTGCCAGCAGTAACCCCGGATCCGCGGATCAAATCTCTGGGGCCAACGTCCTGACTTTC
TRBJ2-2,-,TRBD2,TRBV15,CATSRTGTRGSGELFF,TGTGCCACCAGCAGAACCGGGACTAGAGGTAGCGGGGAGCTGTTTTTT
TRBJ1-2,-,-,TRBV12-3/TRBV12-4,CASSFSLPAAGYTF,TGTGCCAGCAGTTTCTCCCTCCCTGCCGCTGGCTACACCTTC
TRBJ1-5,many,TRBD1,TRBV27,CASSPDRATIQPQHF,TGTGCCAGCAGCCCTGACAGGGCCACAATTCAGCCCCAGCATTTT
TRBJ2-1,many,TRBD2,TRBV9,CASSVLVGAASGTNEQFF,TGTGCCAGCAGCGTACTGGTGGGGGCGGCTAGCGGGACTAATGAGCAGTTCTTC
TRBJ1-2,few,-,TRBV13,CASSLGTAANYGYTF,TGTGCCAGCAGCTTAGGGACAGCCGCTAACTATGGCTACACCTTC
TRBJ2-7,many,TRBD1,TRBV7-8,CASSPRDRSYEQYF,TGTGCCAGCAGCCCCCGGGACAGGTCCTACGAGCAGTACTTC
TRBJ2-1,many,TRBD2,TRBV18,CASSPTSGSIQDEQFF,TGTGCCAGCTCACCAACTAGCGGGAGCATCCAGGATGAGCAGTTCTTC
TRBJ1-2,-,TRBD1,TRBV2,CASVDRGAYGYTF,TGTGCCAGCGTGGACAGGGGGGCCTATGGCTACACCTTC
TRBJ2-1,many,TRBD2,TRBV10-3,CAVTSGRTYNEQFF,TGTGCCGTTACTAGCGGGAGGACTTACAATGAGCAGTTCTTC
TRBJ1-2,few,TRBD1,TRBV5-1,CASSLITGDDGYTF,TGCGCCAGCAGCTTGATTACAGGGGATGATGGCTACACCTTC
TRBJ2-3,few,-,TRBV5-1,CASSSLWGAGTDTQYF,TGCGCCAGCAGCTCCCTGTGGGGGGCGGGCACAGATACGCAGTATTTT
TRBJ2-5,once,TRBD1,TRBV15,CATSGDRGGETQYF,TGTGCCACCAGCGGCGACAGGGGCGGGGAGACCCAGTACTTC
TRBJ2-3,-,TRBD2,TRBV20-1,CSATLAGAGDTQYF,TGCAGTGCCACGCTGGCGGGAGCGGGAGATACGCAGTATTTT
TRBJ1-1,few,-,TRBV29-1,CSVDPRTLAATEAFF,TGCAGCGTTGACCCGAGGACACTGGCGGCTACTGAAGCTTTCTTT
TRBJ1-1,few,TRBD1,TRBV29-1,CSTGQANTEAFF,TGCAGCACGGGACAGGCGAACACTGAAGCTTTCTTT
TRBJ2-1,-,-,TRBV3-1,CVSSLRQGSYNEQFF,TGTGTCAGCAGCCTACGGCAGGGCTCCTACAATGAGCAGTTCTTC
TRBJ2-1,few,TRBD1,TRBV5-1,CASTPSRDRANNEQFF,TGCGCCAGCACCCCCTCCCGGGACAGGGCCAACAATGAGCAGTTCTTC
TRBJ2-7,few,TRBD2,TRBV19,CASSISTSGFSYEQYF,TGTGCCAGTAGTATATCTACTAGCGGCTTTTCCTACGAGCAGTACTTC
TRBJ2-5,-,-,TRBV5-6,CASSLGLAGTQYF,TGTGCCAGCAGCTTGGGGTTAGCCGGGACCCAGTACTTC
TRBJ2-5,-,-,TRBV28,CASSTTGAQETQYF,TGTGCCAGCAGTACCACCGGGGCTCAAGAGACCCAGTACTTC
TRBJ2-1,many,-,TRBV7-7,CASSLARGTHNEQFF,TGTGCTAGCAGCTTAGCGCGCGGGACCCACAATGAGCAGTTCTTC
TRBJ2-7,many,TRBD2,TRBV7-9,CASSWPGLGEYEQYF,TGTGCCAGCAGCTGGCCGGGACTAGGAGAATACGAGCAGTACTTC
TRBJ2-1,many,-,TRBV7-2,CASSLRRYDLSYNEQFF,TGTGCCAGCAGCTTACGGCGATATGACCTCTCCTACAATGAGCAGTTCTTC
TRBJ2-7,few,-,TRBV27,CASSLSGAGFPYEQYF,TGTGCCAGCAGTTTATCGGGCGCAGGTTTCCCCTACGAGCAGTACTTC
TRBJ2-5,-,-,TRBV27,CASSFYGRTRETQYF,TGTGCCAGCAGTTTTTACGGACGGACTCGGGAGACCCAGTACTTC
TRBJ1-1,few,-,TRBV4-1,CASSQDTGLNTEAFF,TGCGCCAGCAGCCAAGACACGGGTTTGAACACTGAAGCTTTCTTT
TRBJ1-5,-,TRBD1,TRBV6-2/TRBV6-3,CASSWIQGALGQPQHF,TGTGCCAGCAGTTGGATACAGGGGGCTCTTGGTCAGCCCCAGCATTTT
TRBJ2-3,-,-,TRBV27,CASSTGVDTQYF,TGTGCCAGCAGCACTGGAGTGGATACGCAGTATTTT